The next 24 T cell receptor beta chains were all read from a single sample in a study of molecular identifiers for immune sequencing clone quantification. A single record per CDR3 protein comes from TCRdb applying MiXCR to the PCR reads. This table holds about 67,000 distinct CDR3 sequences, 17% found once. Sequencing was carried out using naive CD8+ T cells from blood, with Jurkat cell RNA spiked in. Subset described: FACS-sorted CD8+CD4-CCR7+CD45RA+ naive T cells. The origin of the receptors is a human donor in good health. Some libraries in this study had Jurkat cell RNA spiked in.

This clonotype was seen at least ten times. The chain combines TRBV28 with TRBJ1-1; the match to TRBD1 covers 7 bases. The CDR3 is 12 residues long. Germline trimming cut 5 bases from V and 8 bases from J; bases unmatched to any gene: 5. In germline, CDR1 is MDHEN, CDR2 SYDVKM. CDR3 DNA: TGTGCCAGCAGTCGGGGACAGAGAGAAGCTTTCTTT. Amino acids: CASSRGQREAFF.

This clonotype was seen at least ten times. V is TRBV20-1 and J is TRBJ1-3, with a possible D match to TRBD1 (5 bases). The CDR3 loop spans 12 amino acids. Between the trimmed V and J ends, which lost 6 bases and 0 bases, there was a span of 6 bases. Germline V gives CDR1 DFQATT, CDR2 SNEGSKA (reference sequence). The CDR3 nucleotides are TGCAGTGCGAGGGGCTCTGGAAACACCATATATTTT. The encoded protein is CSARGSGNTIYF.

This clonotype was seen at least ten times. The J gene is TRBJ2-1, the V gene TRBV25-1; TRBD1 matches 7 bases. Germline CDR1 is MGHDK and CDR2 is SYGVNS. The CDR3 has 14 residues. The V and J ends lost 6 bases and 5 bases, in that order; junction bases with no gene match: 7. CDR3 sequence reads: CASSRWDSDNEQFF. In DNA, the CDR3 is TGTGCCAGCAGCCGCTGGGACAGTGACAATGAGCAGTTCTTC.

The sample holds a few counts of this clonotype. A much larger clone lies a single base off, so this may be a read error. This chain joins TRBV4-1 and TRBJ2-1, with 10 positions matching TRBD2. Germline-derived CDR1 and CDR2 are MGHRA and YSYEKL. With V trimmed by 0 bases and J by 7 bases, 9 bases remained unmatched. The CDR3 totals 17 residues. The CDR3 bases are TGCGCCAGCAGCCAAGAGCCCCCTAGCGGGAGCGGTAATGAGCAGTTCTTC. It encodes CASSQEPPSGSGNEQFF.

The chain has TRBV27 and TRBJ2-1; D gene unclear. This CDR3 is built from 17 residues. Germline V lookup: CDR1 MNHEY, CDR2 SMNVEV (reference sequence). Trimming took 3 bases from V and 6 from J, leaving 21 bases between them. CDR3 sequence reads: CASSLFWRLVNGNEQFF. DNA of the CDR3: TGTGCCAGCAGTTTGTTTTGGCGGCTGGTCAATGGCAATGAGCAGTTCTTC.

V and J are TRBV12-3 or TRBV12-4 and TRBJ1-5, with no clear D. The V gene lost 7 bases and the J gene lost 5 bases, with 12 bases spanning the gap. The CDR3 is made up of 13 amino acids. CDR3 bases: TGTGCCAGCACCTCTTTGGGTTATCAGCCCCAGCATTTT. Translated: CASTSLGYQPQHF.

This clonotype was seen at least ten times. The chain combines TRBV10-1 with TRBJ2-1; D perhaps matches TRBD1 (6 bases). The germline gives CDR1 WNHNN, CDR2 SYGVQD (reference sequence). The CDR3 length is 14 residues. V dropped 3 bases and J dropped 4 bases, with 10 bases sitting between them. CDR3 residues: CASSDPGQYNEQFF. As DNA, the CDR3 is TGCGCCAGCAGTGATCCCGGACAGTACAATGAGCAGTTCTTC.

V and J are TRBV12-3 or TRBV12-4 and TRBJ1-5; no definite D call. The CDR3 loop spans 14 amino acids. V was clipped by 8 bases and J by 4 bases, with 15 bases between them. Here the CDR3 DNA reads TGTGCCAGCTGTCCCAACACCGTGAATCAGCCCCAGCATTTT. Translated, it gives CASCPNTVNQPQHF.

The rearrangement links TRBV5-6 to TRBJ2-1; D unclear. From germline, CDR1 is SGHDT and CDR2 YYEEEE. V was clipped by 0 bases and J by 12 bases, with 13 bases between them. The CDR3 consists of 13 residues. DNA for the CDR3: TGTGCCAGCAGCTTGGTGAGCCAGAGAAGGCAGTTCTTC. Translated, it gives CASSLVSQRRQFF.

Concerning this clonotype: A read error may explain this, as a much larger clone is one base away. The chain joins TRBV2 to TRBJ2-3; D is ambiguous. The CDR3 is 15 amino acids. Germline V gives CDR1 SNHLY, CDR2 FYNNEI. Deletions cut 2 bases from V and 7 bases from J, with 16 bases between. CDR3 residues: CASSEWVPRRNTQYF. The DNA of the CDR3 is TGTGCCAGCAGTGAATGGGTCCCACGAAGGAATACGCAGTATTTT.

This clonotype was seen repeatedly, ten times or more. The chain couples TRBV7-8 to TRBJ2-7, with D perhaps TRBD2 (6 bases). This CDR3 has 16 residues. CDR1 and CDR2 (germline): SGHVS, FQNEAQ. V lost 0 bases and J 0 bases, leaving 12 bases between the germline ends. The CDR3 DNA reads TGTGCCAGCAGCTTAGCCGTAGCGGCAAGCTCCTACGAGCAGTACTTC. Amino acids: CASSLAVAASSYEQYF.

This clonotype was counted at least ten times. The chain has TRBV3-1 and TRBJ2-7; D is uncertain. Germline-derived CDR1 and CDR2 are LGHDT and YNNKEL (reference sequence). This CDR3 region has 13 residues. The V end was cut by 5 bases, the J end by 5 bases, with 13 bases between. The chain's CDR3 is CASSSEFSDEQYF. DNA for the CDR3: TGTGCCAGCAGCTCAGAGTTCTCGGACGAGCAGTACTTC.

This clonotype was seen at least ten times. The chain carries TRBV6-5 and TRBJ2-7; D possibly matches TRBD1 or TRBD2 (5 bases each). From germline, CDR1 is MNHEY and CDR2 SVGAGI. V lost 8 bases and J 4 bases, leaving 21 bases between the germline ends. CDR3 length: 15 residues. CDR3 in DNA: TGTGCCAGCGCCCCGAGGGACGGCGTCGGGTACGAGCAGTACTTC. Protein product: CASAPRDGVGYEQYF.

This clonotype was recorded at least ten times. The rearrangement links TRBV20-1 to TRBJ2-5, with D possibly TRBD1 on 6 matching bases. CDR1 DFQATT and CDR2 SNEGSKA come from the germline V gene (reference sequence). The CDR3 sequence is 20 residues long. V gave up 4 bases and J gave up 5 bases, with 35 bases separating them. In DNA, the CDR3 is TGCAGTGCTACGCCGTACATCTCGACCCAACCGGGACATCAGCGGGAGACCCAGTACTTC. It encodes CSATPYISTQPGHQRETQYF.

This clonotype came up many times. V and J are TRBV21-1 and TRBJ2-1; the D segment call TRBD2 is taken from the table without a DNA check. TRBV21-1 counts as a pseudogene. The CDR3 has 18 amino acids. The CDR3 sequence: CASSSQPGFGRAHREQFF. The CDR3 nucleotides are TGTGCCAGCAGCTCACAGCCTGGGTTTGGGAGAGCTCACCGAGAGCAGTTCTTC.

This clonotype showed up many times. The chain employs TRBV7-9 and TRBJ1-1; no definite D call. Trimming left V 5 bases short and J 2 bases short, with 6 bases between. CDR1 is SEHNR, CDR2 FQNEAQ, per germline (reference sequence). The CDR3 covers 12 residues. The CDR3 region is CASSPVNTEAFF. The CDR3 nucleotides are TGTGCCAGCAGCCCCGTTAACACTGAAGCTTTCTTT.

This clonotype was counted a few times. The J gene is TRBJ1-2, the V gene TRBV7-9; D might be TRBD1 (5 bases). Germline V gene sequence: CDR1 SEHNR, CDR2 FQNEAQ (reference sequence). The CDR3 sequence is 14 residues long. V was cut by 0 bases and J by 4 bases, with 9 bases left in between. In nucleotides, the CDR3 is TGTGCCAGCAGCTTAGCCGGGGCGGGCTATGGCTACACCTTC. As protein: CASSLAGAGYGYTF.

This clonotype was recorded at least ten times. The CDR3 spells CASSYSNSRQGKNTEAFF. The CDR3 DNA reads as TGTGCCAGCAGTTACTCCAATTCCAGACAGGGGAAGAACACTGAAGCTTTCTTT. The chain employs TRBV6-6 and TRBJ1-1; TRBD1 agrees at 8 bases. V gave up 0 bases and J gave up 1 base; unmatched junction bases: 10. From germline, CDR1 is MNHNY and CDR2 SVGAGI (reference sequence). The CDR3 has 18 amino acids.

V and J are TRBV14 and TRBJ2-1, with 8 bases fitting TRBD2. Germline CDR1 is SGHDN and CDR2 is FVKESK. Trimming removed 0 bases from V and 5 bases from J; junction bases left unmatched: 12. The CDR3 runs 18 residues. CDR3 residues: CASSQEAFGRGSDNEQFF. In DNA, the CDR3 is TGTGCCAGCAGCCAAGAAGCCTTCGGGAGGGGTAGCGACAATGAGCAGTTCTTC.

This clonotype was seen repeatedly, ten times or more. The chain combines TRBV20-1 with TRBJ2-7; D tentatively reads TRBD1 or TRBD2 (5 bases each). Trimming shortened V by 4 bases and J by 0 bases, and 10 bases separated the two germline ends. Germline CDR1 is DFQATT and CDR2 is SNEGSKA (reference sequence). This CDR3 comprises 13 residues. CDR3 in amino acids: CSAKGRDSYEQYF. The CDR3 bases are TGCAGTGCTAAGGGACGGGACTCCTACGAGCAGTACTTC.

The chain is built from TRBV12-3 or TRBV12-4 and TRBJ2-7, with 9 nucleotides matching TRBD2. Losses at the gene ends were 5 bases for V and 4 bases for J; bases not matched to a gene: 6. This CDR3 spans 14 amino acids. CDR3 in DNA: TGTGCCAGCAGTCCGACTAGCGGACGTTACGAGCAGTACTTC. This translates into CASSPTSGRYEQYF.

This clonotype was counted a few times. The chain employs TRBV2 and TRBJ2-1, with D possibly TRBD1 on 5 matching bases. The CDR3 is 13 residues long. Germline V gene sequence: CDR1 SNHLY, CDR2 FYNNEI. The V end lost 3 bases, the J end lost 4 bases, and 7 bases lay between the germline ends. This CDR3 reads CASSEGLYNEQFF. In DNA, the CDR3 is TGTGCCAGCAGTGAGGGGCTATACAATGAGCAGTTCTTC.

This clonotype was counted a few times. A much larger clone sits a single nucleotide away, making a read error possible. The V call is TRBV25-1, the J call TRBJ2-7, with unresolved D. This CDR3 is built from 13 residues. Per germline, CDR1 MGHDK and CDR2 SYGVNS. The CDR3 nucleotides read TGTGCCAGCAATGAAGGCACCTCTCGGGAGCAGTACTTC. Residues: CASNEGTSREQYF.

The sample holds many counts of this clonotype. The chain links TRBV4-1 to TRBJ1-4; D is unresolved. This CDR3 has 12 amino acids. Trimming cost V 3 bases and J 4 bases, with 3 bases left between them. The V gene's germline CDR1 is MGHRA and CDR2 YSYEKL. CDR3 bases: TGCGCCAGCAGCCAGTTTAATGAAAAACTGTTTTTT. Residues: CASSQFNEKLFF.